These 18 T cell receptor beta chains came from one sample sequenced in a study of shared clonotypes between healthy human individuals. TCRdb's copy holds only in-frame clones and misses some; the assay was immunoSEQ multiplex PCR. The sample carries some 1.5 million clones, approximately 98% recorded once. Sequenced: naive CD4+ T cells sorted from blood. Subset described: CD45RA+ positively selected. These receptors all come from a man aged 30-40 years in good health.

This clone has a single count. The V call is TRBV7-9, the J call TRBJ2-1; D unclear. Germline CDR1 is SEHNR and CDR2 is FQNEAQ (reference sequence). Trimming shortened V by 5 bases and J by 5 bases, and 16 bases separated the two germline ends. CDR3 length equals 15 residues. CDR3 amino acids: CASSPYSITDNEQFF. The CDR3 DNA sequence: TGTGCCAGCAGCCCTTACAGCATTACCGACAATGAGCAGTTCTTC.

This chain joins TRBV6-5 and TRBJ1-2; D gene ambiguous. This CDR3 contains 14 residues. Germline V gene lookup returns CDR1 MNHEY and CDR2 SVGAGI. Trimming shortened V by 6 bases and J by 4 bases, and 15 bases separated the two germline ends. Here the CDR3 DNA reads TGTGCCAGCAGAAACCGGGCAGGAGTCTATGGCTACACCTTC. Translating gives CASRNRAGVYGYTF.

This clone was seen only once. The chain uses TRBV12-2 and TRBJ1-3; the D call of TRBD1 is as the table states it, not checked on the DNA. TRBV12-2 is a listed pseudogene. The CDR3 loop spans 14 amino acids. The CDR3 region is CASRRQGTRDTIYF. The DNA for the CDR3 is TGTGCAAGTCGCCGACAGGGTACTCGGGACACCATATATTTT.

The genes are TRBV6-5 and TRBJ2-5, with 7 bases fitting TRBD2. Germline values: CDR1 MNHEY, CDR2 SVGAGI. This CDR3 spans 14 amino acids. V lost 6 bases and J lost 2; bases outside the gene matches: 6. CDR3 DNA: TGTGCCAGCAGCCCAACTAGCGCACAAGAGACCCAGTACTTC. As protein: CASSPTSAQETQYF.

The CDR3 sequence: CASTGGVTDTQYF. Written as DNA, the CDR3 is TGTGCCAGCACTGGAGGGGTCACAGATACGCAGTATTTT. The rearrangement joins TRBV6-1 to TRBJ2-3, with D perhaps TRBD2 (6 bases). V shed 7 bases and J shed 2 bases, with 10 bases lying between them. Looked up from germline, CDR1 is MNHNS and CDR2 is SASEGT. The CDR3 sequence is 13 residues long.

This clone was recorded only once. The chain is built from TRBV28 and TRBJ2-3, with D hard to call. CDR1 and CDR2 (germline): MDHEN, SYDVKM. The CDR3 sequence is 12 residues long. Deletions cut 6 bases from V and 2 bases from J, with 6 bases between. The CDR3 loop is CASSGDTDTQYF. The CDR3, as DNA: TGTGCCAGCAGCGGCGACACAGATACGCAGTATTTT.

V gene TRBV9 combines with J gene TRBJ2-7; TRBD2 might be the D (7 bases). The CDR3 has 16 amino acids. V was trimmed by 2 bases and J by 2 bases, leaving 17 bases between them. CDR1 SGDLS and CDR2 YYNGEE come from the germline V gene. CDR3 DNA: TGTGCCAGCAGCGTTGCGGGGGCGGGACCCCCCTACGAGCAGTACTTC. Its protein product is CASSVAGAGPPYEQYF.

The J gene is TRBJ1-2, the V gene TRBV20-1; D is unclear. CDR3 size: 9 residues. Germline lookup yields CDR1 DFQATT and CDR2 SNEGSKA (reference sequence). V was cut by 6 bases and J by 7 bases, with 6 bases left in between. Here the CDR3 reads CSATGGYTF. The CDR3 DNA is TGCAGTGCCACGGGTGGCTACACCTTC.

CDR3 protein: CASSYGGNYGYTF. The DNA for the CDR3 is TGTGCCAGCAGTTACGGAGGGAACTATGGCTACACCTTC. This chain joins TRBV6-6 and TRBJ1-2; D gene unclear. Germline values: CDR1 MNHNY, CDR2 SVGAGI (reference sequence). The ends were cut back, 2 bases at V and 2 bases at J, with 6 bases in the middle. The CDR3 runs 13 residues.

The chain links TRBV29-1 to TRBJ2-7, with D unresolved. The V end was cut by 1 base, the J end by 5 bases, with 6 bases between. Germline values: CDR1 SQVTM, CDR2 ANQGSEA. This CDR3 comprises 11 residues. DNA for the CDR3: TGCAGCGTTGAAGTAGAACACGAGCAGTACTTC. This gives the protein CSVEVEHEQYF.

This chain links TRBV28 with TRBJ2-3; perhaps D is TRBD1 or TRBD2 (5 bases each). The CDR3 runs 14 residues. CDR1 is MDHEN and CDR2 is SYDVKM in the germline V gene. V lost 7 bases to trimming and J lost 2 bases, with 13 bases between them. As DNA, the CDR3 is TGTGCCAGCACCACGGGACCTTACACAGATACGCAGTATTTT. Its translation is CASTTGPYTDTQYF.

The rearrangement links TRBV5-1 to TRBJ2-5; the D gene could be TRBD1 or TRBD2 (5 bases each). CDR3 length equals 16 residues. The V end lost 0 bases, the J end lost 3 bases, and 15 bases lay between the germline ends. CDR1 is SGHRS and CDR2 is YFSETQ in the germline V gene. The CDR3 here is CASSLGDGHIKETQYF. CDR3 nucleotide sequence: TGCGCCAGCAGCTTGGGGGACGGACACATCAAAGAGACCCAGTACTTC.

CDR3 DNA sequence: TGTGCCAGCAGACACAGAAGAGTAGCGGGTCGTGGCGATGAGCAGTTCTTC. It encodes CASRHRRVAGRGDEQFF. The chain is built from TRBV28 and TRBJ2-1, with 7 bases identical to TRBD2. The V gene's germline CDR1 is MDHEN and CDR2 SYDVKM. There are 17 residues in the CDR3. The V and J ends lost 6 bases and 8 bases, in that order; junction bases with no gene match: 19. Full variable domain (outside the CDR3, taken from reference TRBV28 and TRBJ2-1): DVKVTQSSRYLVKRTGEKVFLECVQDMDHENMFWYRQDPGLGLRLIYFSYDVKMKEKGDIPEGYSVSREKKERFSLILESASTNQTSMYLCASRHRRVAGRGDEQFFGPGTRLTVL.

The chain employs TRBV18 and TRBJ2-4; D may be TRBD2 (6 bases). The CDR3 is made up of 14 amino acids. Germline values: CDR1 KGHSH, CDR2 LQKENI. V was trimmed by 0 bases and J by 7 bases, leaving 10 bases between them. CDR3 region: CASSPPSGRNIQYF. The CDR3 nucleotides are TGTGCCAGCTCACCACCGTCGGGGAGGAACATTCAGTACTTC.

The gene calls are TRBV18 and TRBJ2-1; TRBD1 matches at 7 bases. The CDR3 is 15 residues long. The germline gives CDR1 KGHSH, CDR2 LQKENI. With V trimmed by 8 bases and J by 0 bases, 7 bases remained unmatched. The CDR3: CASEGALSSYNEQFF. CDR3 bases: TGTGCCAGCGAGGGGGCGTTAAGCTCCTACAATGAGCAGTTCTTC.

The rearrangement uses TRBV5-1 and TRBJ1-4, with D unresolved. This CDR3 contains 15 residues. Trimming removed 1 base from V and 0 bases from J, with 7 bases in between. In germline, CDR1 is SGHRS, CDR2 YFSETQ. CDR3 sequence reads: CASSLLGTTNEKLFF. In nucleotides, the CDR3 is TGCGCCAGCAGCTTGCTGGGAACAACTAATGAAAAACTGTTTTTT.

A remark on this clone: Distinct nucleotide sequences in the sample also encode this CDR3. The rearrangement joins TRBV28 to TRBJ2-1; TRBD2 matches at 8 bases. The ends lost 2 bases at V and 0 bases at J; junction bases unmatched: 3. The CDR3 contains 16 residues. Germline V gives CDR1 MDHEN, CDR2 SYDVKM. CDR3 DNA sequence: TGTGCCAGCAGTTTACCCAGCGGGAGCTCCTACAATGAGCAGTTCTTC. Translated: CASSLPSGSSYNEQFF. The entire variable domain, with the rest obtained from reference TRBV28 and TRBJ2-1, is as follows: DVKVTQSSRYLVKRTGEKVFLECVQDMDHENMFWYRQDPGLGLRLIYFSYDVKMKEKGDIPEGYSVSREKKERFSLILESASTNQTSMYLCASSLPSGSSYNEQFFGPGTRLTVL.

Worth noting for this clone: Other DNA sequences in the same sample also yield this CDR3. The J gene is TRBJ2-1, the V gene TRBV29-1; no firm D call. This CDR3 has 12 amino acids. CDR1 and CDR2 from the germline V gene are SQVTM and ANQGSEA. V was trimmed by 2 bases and J by 0 bases, leaving 2 bases between them. The CDR3: CSVESSYNEQFF. The CDR3 coding sequence is TGCAGCGTTGAAAGCTCCTACAATGAGCAGTTCTTC.